The table lists the clone carrying this T cell receptor (beta chain) with a few counts. No antigen is known for it. The collection from each donor was one heparinised blood draw averaging roughly 100 mL. Germline assignment: CDR1 SEHNR and CDR2 FQNEAQ (reference sequence). CDR3 length equals 13 residues. Trimming pared 1 base from V and 10 bases from J, leaving 13 bases between. This sample is drawn from a study of beta chain features in type 1 diabetes. The authors reverse transcribed all of the isolated RNA, so sequencing captured expressed TCRB transcripts. Only in-frame clones appear in the TCRdb table, and some are missing; sequencing was by immunoSEQ multiplex PCR. In the table there are 350,000 to 450,000 clones, 11% to 15% of which are singletons. Study-level points and caveats: PCR might show a preference for shorter templates, equally across patients and controls. Within each of all four CD4+ subsets, Type 1 diabetes patients had TCRB CDR3s that were moderately but significantly shorter. Insertions were fewer and deletions more numerous at VDJ junctions in type 1 diabetes patients.

The chain couples TRBV7-9 to TRBJ1-1; the D gene is possibly TRBD1 (5 bases). Sequencing input: naive CD4+ T cells from blood. The clonotype comes from a man aged 30 to 45 in good health. The CDR3 is CASSLEQVVAAFF. As DNA, the CDR3 is TGTGCCAGCAGCTTAGAACAGGTGGTAGCAGCTTTCTTT.